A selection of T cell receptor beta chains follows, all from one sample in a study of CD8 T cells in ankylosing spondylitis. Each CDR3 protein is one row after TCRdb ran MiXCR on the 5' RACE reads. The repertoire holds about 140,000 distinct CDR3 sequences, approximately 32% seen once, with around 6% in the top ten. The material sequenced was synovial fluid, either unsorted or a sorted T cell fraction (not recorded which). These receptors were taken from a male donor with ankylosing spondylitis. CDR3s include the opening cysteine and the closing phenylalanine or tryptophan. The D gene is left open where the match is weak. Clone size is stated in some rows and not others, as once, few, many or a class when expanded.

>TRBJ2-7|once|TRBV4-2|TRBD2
CASSQGGSGGSYEQYF
TGTGCCAGCAGCCAAGGGGGTAGCGGGGGCTCCTACGAGCAGTACTTC
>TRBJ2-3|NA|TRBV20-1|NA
CSAGSYRSTDTQYF
TGCAGTGCTGGATCCTATCGAAGCACAGATACGCAGTATTTT
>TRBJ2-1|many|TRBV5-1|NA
CASSSGLVYNEQFF
TGCGCCAGCAGCTCAGGACTGGTCTACAATGAGCAGTTCTTC
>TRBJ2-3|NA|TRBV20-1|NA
CSASGPLTDTQYF
TGCAGTGCTAGTGGTCCACTCACAGATACGCAGTATTTT
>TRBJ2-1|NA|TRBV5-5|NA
CASSLRDFYNEQFF
TGTGCCAGCAGCTTGAGGGATTTCTACAATGAGCAGTTCTTC
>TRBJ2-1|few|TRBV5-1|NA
CASSLVAGGEQFF
TGCGCCAGCAGCTTGGTTGCGGGCGGGGAGCAGTTCTTC
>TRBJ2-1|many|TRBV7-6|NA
CASSLGQGGNDEQFF
TGTGCCAGCAGCTTAGGGCAGGGGGGTAACGATGAGCAGTTCTTC
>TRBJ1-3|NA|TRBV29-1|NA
CSVVQGANTIYF
TGCAGCGTTGTTCAGGGCGCAAACACCATATATTTT
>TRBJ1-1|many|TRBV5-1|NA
CASSLGENTEAFF
TGCGCCAGCAGCTTGGGGGAGAACACTGAAGCTTTCTTT
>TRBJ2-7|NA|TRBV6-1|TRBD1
CASTTGGQGLIEQYF
TGTGCCAGCACCACCGGCGGACAGGGGCTAATCGAGCAGTACTTC
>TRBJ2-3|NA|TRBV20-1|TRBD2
CSALTSGRTYTDTQYF
TGCAGTGCTCTGACTAGCGGGAGGACCTACACAGATACGCAGTATTTT
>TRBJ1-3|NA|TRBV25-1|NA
CASSDSTAGNTIYF
TGTGCCAGCAGTGACTCAACTGCAGGAAACACCATATATTTT
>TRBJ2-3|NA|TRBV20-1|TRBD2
CSARVNKAGVTDTQYF
TGCAGTGCTAGAGTCAATAAAGCGGGAGTGACAGATACGCAGTATTTT
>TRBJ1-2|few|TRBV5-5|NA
CASSLAGGHRGYTF
TGTGCCAGCAGCTTGGCCGGGGGGCATCGTGGCTACACCTTC
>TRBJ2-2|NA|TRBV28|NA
CASSFGFTDTGELFF
TGTGCCAGCAGTTTTGGGTTCACGGACACCGGGGAGCTGTTTTTT
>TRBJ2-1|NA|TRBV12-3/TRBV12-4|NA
CASRPQSRRGFNEQFF
TGTGCCAGCAGACCTCAGTCGCGTCGGGGGTTCAATGAGCAGTTCTTC
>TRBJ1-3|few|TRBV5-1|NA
CASSYDEGFSGNTIYF
TGCGCCAGCAGCTATGATGAGGGGTTCTCTGGAAACACCATATATTTT
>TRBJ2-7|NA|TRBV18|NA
CASSPPSRESYEQYF
TGTGCCAGCTCACCCCCGAGCAGGGAGTCCTACGAGCAGTACTTC
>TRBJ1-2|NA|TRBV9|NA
CASRGPKGYTF
TGTGCCAGCAGGGGCCCAAAGGGCTACACCTTC
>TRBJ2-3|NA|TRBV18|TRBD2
CASSPPGTSGGNTQYF
TGTGCCAGCTCACCACCGGGGACTAGCGGGGGAAATACGCAGTATTTT
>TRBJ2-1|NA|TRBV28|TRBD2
CASSLGGRAKRGQFF
TGTGCCAGCAGTTTGGGAGGGAGGGCAAAGAGGGGGCAGTTCTTC
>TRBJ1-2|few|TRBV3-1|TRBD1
CASSSGQLRGYTF
TGTGCCAGCAGCTCGGGACAGTTGCGGGGCTACACCTTC
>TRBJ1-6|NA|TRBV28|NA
CASSLEGTYSLLHF
TGTGCCAGCAGCTTGGAGGGGACCTATTCACTCCTCCACTTT
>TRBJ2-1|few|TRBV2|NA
CASSPLGSEQFF
TGTGCCAGCAGCCCCCTAGGGAGTGAGCAGTTCTTC
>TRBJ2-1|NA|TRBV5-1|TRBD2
CASSSTSGGYEQFF
TGCGCCAGCAGCTCGACTAGCGGGGGTTATGAGCAGTTCTTC
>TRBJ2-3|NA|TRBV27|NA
CASSLVAGRDTQYF
TGTGCCAGCAGTTTAGTGGCGGGAAGAGATACGCAGTATTTT
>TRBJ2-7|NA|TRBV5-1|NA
CASSLGLEGVEQYF
TGCGCCAGCAGCTTGGGGCTGGAGGGGGTCGAGCAGTACTTC